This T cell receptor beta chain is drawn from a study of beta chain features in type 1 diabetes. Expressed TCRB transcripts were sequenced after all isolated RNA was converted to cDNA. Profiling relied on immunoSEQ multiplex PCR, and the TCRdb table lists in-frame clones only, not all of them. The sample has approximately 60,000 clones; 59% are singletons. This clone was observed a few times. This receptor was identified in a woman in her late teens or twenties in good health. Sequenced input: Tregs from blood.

The CDR3 is CSVGDRNYGYTF. In nucleotides, the CDR3 is TGCAGCGTTGGCGACAGAAACTATGGCTACACCTTC. The chain combines TRBV29-1 with TRBJ1-2; TRBD1 might be the D (5 bases). V lost 4 bases to trimming and J lost 2 bases, with 8 bases between them. The germline CDR1 and CDR2 sequences are SQVTM and ANQGSEA. This CDR3 is 12 amino acids long.